The text below deals with one TCR beta chain. From the RT-PCR reads, TCRdb called clonotypes with MiXCR, one entry per CDR3 protein. The sample yields a few hundred thousand distinct CDR3 sequences, approximately 10% seen once. The record originates from a study of response to subunit inactivated influenza vaccine. This TCR was recovered from a man aged 45-65 years who received an inactivated influenza vaccine. The specimen comprised PBMCs from blood, sampled roughly 6 weeks after vaccination.

The CDR3 DNA follows: TGTGCCAGCAGCCAAGAAGTCGGTTACAATGAGCAGTTCTTC. Protein sequence: CASSQEVGYNEQFF. The chain couples TRBV4-2 to TRBJ2-1, with unresolved D. Looked up from germline, CDR1 is LGHNA and CDR2 is YNFKEQ. The ends were cut back, 0 bases at V and 4 bases at J, with 7 bases in the middle. This CDR3 has 14 amino acids.